These 10 T cell receptor beta chains originate from one sample sequenced in a study of blood T cell repertoires in COVID-19. Method: immunoSEQ multiplex PCR; TCRdb's copy keeps in-frame clones and lacks some. The table records roughly 150,000 clones, 85% of them present only once. The sequenced sample was peripheral blood. These receptors came from an elderly woman with COVID-19, enrolled during active disease.

The CDR3 sequence: CAISEYHPRQASNQPQHF. As DNA, the CDR3 is TGTGCCATCAGTGAGTATCACCCCCGACAGGCTAGCAATCAGCCCCAGCATTTT. V gene TRBV10-3 combines with J gene TRBJ1-5, with a tentative D call TRBD1 (6 bases). Germline-derived CDR1 and CDR2 are ENHRY and SYGVKD. Trimming left V 1 base short and J 0 bases short, with 16 bases between. The CDR3 has 18 residues.

The chain uses TRBV28 and TRBJ2-7; D unclear. With 4 bases removed from V and 6 bases from J, the gap between germline ends came to 22 bases. Germline CDR1 is MDHEN and CDR2 is SYDVKM. The CDR3 extends over 16 amino acids. The chain's CDR3 is CASSYFTGGLRLEQYF. CDR3 DNA sequence: TGTGCCAGCAGTTATTTTACCGGCGGCCTACGGCTCGAGCAGTACTTC.

The rearrangement uses TRBV2 and TRBJ1-4, with D unclear. Trimming stripped 4 bases from V and 8 bases from J, with 8 bases between. CDR1 is SNHLY, CDR2 FYNNEI, per germline. The CDR3 totals 12 residues. The CDR3 sequence is CASSGSGEKLFF. DNA of the CDR3: TGTGCCAGCAGTGGCAGCGGGGAAAAACTGTTTTTT.

This chain joins TRBV7-6 and TRBJ1-5, with D maybe TRBD1 (6 bases). This CDR3 region has 15 residues. Trimming removed 2 bases from V and 2 bases from J, with 10 bases in between. Per germline, CDR1 SGHVS and CDR2 FNYEAQ. CDR3 DNA sequence: TGTGCCAGCAGCTTACGGGGGGCTCGCAATCAGCCCCAGCATTTT. The encoded protein is CASSLRGARNQPQHF.

This sequence joins TRBV27 and TRBJ1-1; D gene ambiguous. The CDR3 runs 13 residues. V shed 3 bases and J shed 6 bases, with 11 bases lying between them. Germline CDR1 is MNHEY and CDR2 is SMNVEV (reference sequence). The CDR3 is CASSFGESAEAFF. CDR3 sequence (DNA): TGTGCCAGCAGTTTTGGGGAGAGTGCTGAAGCTTTCTTT.

The chain carries TRBV5-1 and TRBJ1-4; possible D gene TRBD1, 6 bases. Per germline, CDR1 SGHRS and CDR2 YFSETQ. This CDR3 is 16 amino acids long. V gave up 0 bases and J gave up 7 bases, with 16 bases separating them. CDR3 nucleotide sequence: TGCGCCAGCAGCTTGGACCGGCTGGGGGGGCGTGAAAAACTGTTTTTT. Its protein product is CASSLDRLGGREKLFF.

This rearrangement joins TRBV7-9 to TRBJ2-6; D remains ambiguous. This CDR3 region has 15 residues. Germline loops: CDR1 SEHNR, CDR2 FQNEAQ (reference sequence). The V end was cut by 5 bases, the J end by 4 bases, with 12 bases between. CDR3 sequence reads: CASSVLGSGANVLTF. The CDR3 DNA follows: TGTGCCAGCAGCGTCCTAGGCTCCGGGGCCAACGTCCTGACTTTC.

The chain joins TRBV5-5 to TRBJ1-2; D uncertain. Looked up from germline, CDR1 is SGHKS and CDR2 is YYEKEE (reference sequence). The CDR3 runs to 15 residues. The V and J ends lost 4 bases and 0 bases respectively, with 13 bases between them. The CDR3 sequence: CASSLDWGANYGYTF. CDR3 nucleotides: TGTGCCAGCAGCCTCGACTGGGGAGCTAACTATGGCTACACCTTC.

This chain uses TRBV7-2 with TRBJ1-5; no reliable D call. Germline CDR1 SGHTA, CDR2 FQGNSA. Trimming left V 4 bases short and J 3 bases short, with 10 bases between. The CDR3 runs 14 residues. The CDR3 DNA follows: TGTGCCAGCAGCTCCGGACTTACCAATCAGCCCCAGCATTTT. It specifies CASSSGLTNQPQHF.

This clone was picked up many times. The CDR3 DNA reads as TGTGCCAGCAGCCCCGGGGGGGCTAACATTCAGTACTTC. Encoded protein: CASSPGGANIQYF. The J gene is TRBJ2-4, the V gene TRBV11-1; 8 bases line up with TRBD2. Germline V lookup: CDR1 SGHAT, CDR2 FQDESV (reference sequence). J lost 7 bases, V lost 5 bases, and 4 bases had no gene match. This CDR3 comprises 13 residues.